These 25 T cell receptor beta chains share one sample of origin, sequenced in a study of regulatory T cells in long-lasting Graves disease. Time point defined: persistent/refractory GD, antithyroid drugs over 5 years with positive TRAb. Scientists built the TCR library using RNA that was extracted from PBMCs. Arm-PCR of CDR3 regions and iRepertoire HTBI primers were the basis on which TCR beta libraries were built. MiXCR, run by TCRdb on the multiplex PCR reads, gives a single entry per CDR3 protein. The table has 300,000 or so distinct CDR3 sequences, about 19% seen once. Sequenced here: peripheral blood mononuclear cells (PBMCs), sampled when the disease was refractory, from a patient treated with antithyroid drugs. The receptor set was obtained from a female donor with Graves disease.

This clonotype was counted once. The V and J genes are TRBV4-1 and TRBJ2-4, with a weak D call TRBD2 (6 bases). The V gene's germline CDR1 is MGHRA and CDR2 YSYEKL. Trimming shortened V by 1 base and J by 1 base, and 11 bases separated the two germline ends. The CDR3 extends over 16 amino acids. The CDR3 region has the DNA TGCGCCAGCAGCCAAGTTGGGGGGAGGGCCAAAAACATTCAGTACTTC. Translated, it gives CASSQVGGRAKNIQYF.

This clonotype was counted at least ten times. V is TRBV12-3 or TRBV12-4 and J is TRBJ1-2, with 7 bases lining up with TRBD1. The V segment lost 6 bases and the J segment 4 bases; nucleotides outside the gene matches: 8. The CDR3 is 14 amino acids. CDR3 amino acids: CASRTGARGYGYTF. The CDR3, as DNA: TGTGCCAGCAGAACAGGGGCACGGGGCTATGGCTACACCTTC.

This clonotype has at least ten counts. This chain connects TRBV11-2 to TRBJ1-5; D gene uncertain. CDR1 is SGHAT, CDR2 FQNNGV, per germline. The V and J ends lost 0 bases and 1 base respectively, with 7 bases between them. CDR3 size: 15 residues. This CDR3 reads CASSLDLRSNQPQHF. The CDR3 region has the DNA TGTGCCAGCAGCTTAGATCTAAGGAGCAATCAGCCCCAGCATTTT.

Only a few counts were recorded for this clonotype. The rearrangement joins TRBV10-3 to TRBJ1-1; a weak D match, TRBD1 (5 bases). Germline loops: CDR1 ENHRY, CDR2 SYGVKD. The CDR3 is made up of 13 amino acids. Trimming removed 6 bases at V and 1 base at J, with 9 bases between. CDR3 bases: TGTGCCATCAGATCGACAGAGAACACTGAAGCTTTCTTT. Translating gives CAIRSTENTEAFF.

About this clonotype: Its ends do not fully match the called genes, so a read error is possible. The V gene is TRBV14, the J gene TRBJ1-6, with 7 nucleotides matching TRBD1. Germline V CDR1 and CDR2: SGHDN, FVKESK. This CDR3 is 14 amino acids long. The CDR3 region has the DNA TGTGCCAGCAGATCGACAGGGCATAATTCACTCCTCCACTTT. Amino acid sequence: CASRSTGHNSLLHF.

This clonotype appeared many times. The rearrangement joins TRBV6-5 to TRBJ1-6; TRBD1 agrees at 7 bases. CDR3 length equals 17 residues. V was pared by 0 bases and J by 10 bases, with 12 bases of the junction left unmatched. Germline V gene sequence: CDR1 MNHEY, CDR2 SVGAGI. The DNA for the CDR3 is TGTGCCAGCAGTTACTCGCAGGGGGGGAGCTTAGGATCACCCCTCCACTTT. Its protein is CASSYSQGGSLGSPLHF.

The genes are TRBV27 and TRBJ1-1; weak D call: TRBD1 (5 bases). The CDR3 has 14 amino acids. The germline V gene has CDR1 MNHEY and CDR2 SMNVEV (reference sequence). Trimming pared 7 bases from V and 2 bases from J, leaving 14 bases between. The CDR3 loop reads CASTNRGGNTEAFF. Written as DNA, the CDR3 is TGTGCCAGCACTAACCGGGGCGGAAACACTGAAGCTTTCTTT.

This clonotype appeared many times. The chain uses TRBV19 and TRBJ1-5; tentatively, D is TRBD1 (5 bases). CDR1 is LNHDA, CDR2 SQIVND, per germline (reference sequence). V was cut by 4 bases and J by 4 bases, with 17 bases left in between. This CDR3 comprises 16 residues. The CDR3 is CASSKGSWGPNQPQHF. The DNA for the CDR3 is TGTGCCAGTAGTAAGGGGTCCTGGGGCCCAAATCAGCCCCAGCATTTT.

This clonotype was observed many times. The V gene is TRBV2, the J gene TRBJ2-2; D is uncertain. Germline V lookup: CDR1 SNHLY, CDR2 FYNNEI. The CDR3 covers 15 residues. Trimming removed 6 bases from V and 5 bases from J, with 16 bases in between. Here the CDR3 DNA reads TGTGCCAGCAGCCCCCGCCAGCAACTAACCGGGGAGCTGTTTTTT. The encoded protein is CASSPRQQLTGELFF.

This clonotype was observed a single time. One end of the junction is discordant with germline, which a read error may explain. V and J are TRBV30 and TRBJ1-1, with 7 bases matching TRBD1. The CDR3 runs 15 residues. The germline gives CDR1 GTSNPN, CDR2 SVGIG (reference sequence). CDR3 nucleotide sequence: TGTGTCTGGACAGGACTCGTCTCCATTAACACTGAAGCTTTCTTT. Residues: CVWTGLVSINTEAFF.

Note on this clonotype: A read error may be the cause here, since a much bigger clone is one base away. This chain uses TRBV11-3 with TRBJ2-5; unclear D gene. The CDR3 consists of 10 residues. Germline V CDR1 and CDR2: SGHNT, YENEEA. The CDR3 DNA follows: TGTACCAGCAGCTTTGGTTTACAGTACTTC. As protein: CTSSFGLQYF.

The rearrangement links TRBV5-8 to TRBJ2-5, with D perhaps matching TRBD1 (5 bases). CDR1 is SGHTS, CDR2 YDEGEE, per germline. The CDR3 sequence is 15 residues long. V lost 2 bases and J lost 5, with 16 bases in between. CDR3 coding DNA: TGTGCCAGCAGCTTAAACAGACGTCCAGGGGAGACCCAGTACTTC. Translated: CASSLNRRPGETQYF.

The chain joins TRBV5-5 to TRBJ1-1, with 7 bases lining up with TRBD1. This CDR3 has 14 residues. Germline V gene data show CDR1 as SGHKS and CDR2 as YYEKEE (reference sequence). V lost 3 bases, J lost 5 bases, and 7 bases stayed unmatched. The DNA for the CDR3 is TGTGCCAGCAGCTCCGGGACAGCCAGGACTGAAGCTTTCTTT. Residues: CASSSGTARTEAFF.

The genes are TRBV6-5 and TRBJ2-7; 9 bases match TRBD1. CDR1 is MNHEY and CDR2 is SVGAGI in the germline V gene. There are 15 residues in the CDR3. V lost 6 bases, J lost 2 bases, and 8 bases stayed unmatched. CDR3 DNA sequence: TGTGCCAGCAGCTACCGGACAGGGGCGGCCTACGAGCAGTACTTC. Its translation: CASSYRTGAAYEQYF.

V usage is TRBV3-1 and J usage is TRBJ2-7; D unresolved. The CDR3 is 14 amino acids. V shed 0 bases and J shed 3 bases, with 9 bases lying between them. The germline gives CDR1 LGHDT, CDR2 YNNKEL (reference sequence). This chain's CDR3 is CASSQEGLIYEQYF. As DNA, the CDR3 is TGTGCCAGCAGCCAAGAAGGGCTGATCTACGAGCAGTACTTC.

In this sample, this clonotype turned up many times. The chain carries TRBV27 and TRBJ2-7; D is undetermined. Germline V gene lookup returns CDR1 MNHEY and CDR2 SMNVEV (reference sequence). V was cut by 0 bases and J by 7 bases, with 16 bases left in between. The CDR3 totals 15 residues. The CDR3 loop reads CASSLSAPRVYEQYF. CDR3 in DNA: TGTGCCAGCAGTTTATCGGCGCCACGGGTTTATGAGCAGTACTTC.

This clonotype was found a few times. A much larger clone differs by one base, so this may be a read error. The chain recombines TRBV6-2 or TRBV6-3 with TRBJ1-4; 10 bases agree with TRBD1. V lost 2 bases, J lost 13 bases, and 13 bases stayed unmatched. CDR1 and CDR2 (germline): MNHEY, SVGEGT. CDR3 length equals 16 residues. CDR3 DNA sequence: TGTGCCAGCAGTTACGTTTACCGGGACAGGGGAAGAGGACTGTTTTTT. Its protein is CASSYVYRDRGRGLFF.

This clonotype was counted ten times or more. The chain links TRBV28 to TRBJ2-7, with 11 positions matching TRBD1. The CDR3 sequence is 15 residues long. The trim removed 2 bases at V and 2 bases at J, leaving 2 bases unmatched. The germline CDR1 and CDR2 sequences are MDHEN and SYDVKM. CDR3 nucleotides: TGTGCCAGCAGTTTAAGGGGACAGGGGGCCTACGAGCAGTACTTC. It codes for CASSLRGQGAYEQYF.

This clonotype was detected many times. The V call is TRBV6-1, the J call TRBJ1-4; D unresolved. The ends were cut back, 8 bases at V and 5 bases at J, with 24 bases in the middle. The CDR3 runs to 17 residues. The germline gives CDR1 MNHNS, CDR2 SASEGT. CDR3 protein: CASPNPPHRDSNEKLFF. In nucleotides, the CDR3 is TGTGCCAGCCCGAATCCCCCCCACAGAGATTCCAATGAAAAACTGTTTTTT.

This clonotype was observed at least ten times. The V and J genes are TRBV7-9 and TRBJ2-5; tentatively, D is TRBD1 (5 bases). Trimming removed 4 bases at V and 2 bases at J, with 20 bases between. CDR3 length equals 17 residues. Germline V lookup: CDR1 SEHNR, CDR2 FQNEAQ (reference sequence). This chain's CDR3 is CASSSFGQGIIQETQYF. The CDR3 bases are TGTGCCAGCAGCTCATTCGGGCAGGGTATAATACAAGAGACCCAGTACTTC.

This sequence joins TRBV11-2 and TRBJ2-1, with a tentative D call TRBD2 (6 bases). Germline V gene lookup returns CDR1 SGHAT and CDR2 FQNNGV. The CDR3 length is 16 residues. Trimming removed 5 bases from V and 5 bases from J, with 19 bases in between. CDR3 in DNA: TGTGCCAGCAGCGGATTGACTAGAGCGTTTCACAATGAGCAGTTCTTC. This encodes CASSGLTRAFHNEQFF.

As regards this clonotype: The junction does not match germline at one end; this may be a read error. J is TRBJ2-5 and V is TRBV2, with D perhaps TRBD2 (6 bases). This CDR3 contains 14 residues. The germline V gene has CDR1 SNHLY and CDR2 FYNNEI. CDR3 nucleotide sequence: TGCGCCAGCAGCCCCCCCGGGACTCGAGAGACCCAGTACTTC. It yields the protein CASSPPGTRETQYF. Full variable domain (rest looked up from reference TRBV2 and TRBJ2-5): EPEVTQTPSHQVTQMGQEVILRCVPISNHLYFYWYRQILGQKVEFLVSFYNNEISEKSEIFDDQFSVERPDGSNFTLKIRSTKLEDSAMYFCASSPPGTRETQYFGPGTRLLVL.

As to this clonotype: This may come from a read error, since a much larger clone is one base off. The chain links TRBV6-1 to TRBJ1-4, with D maybe TRBD1 (6 bases). Per germline, CDR1 MNHNS and CDR2 SASEGT. The CDR3 is made up of 15 amino acids. CDR3 loop: CTSSGFGGLGEKLFF. The CDR3 DNA is TGTACCAGCAGTGGGTTTGGGGGGCTAGGGGAAAAACTGTTTTTT.

This clonotype has ten or more counts. The CDR3 sequence: CASSLYGLNVAGNYEQYF. Here the CDR3 DNA reads TGTGCCAGCAGTCTATACGGACTGAACGTGGCGGGTAACTACGAGCAGTACTTC. The genes are TRBV27 and TRBJ2-7; tentatively, D is TRBD2 (5 bases). Per germline, CDR1 MNHEY and CDR2 SMNVEV (reference sequence). The V and J ends lost 5 bases and 3 bases respectively, with 26 bases between them. This CDR3 is 18 amino acids long.

In its sample, this clonotype was seen a few times. This chain joins TRBV7-9 and TRBJ2-6, with D uncertain. Germline values: CDR1 SEHNR, CDR2 FQNEAQ (reference sequence). The CDR3 is made up of 12 amino acids. V lost 1 base to trimming and J lost 11 bases, with 6 bases between them. Here the CDR3 DNA reads TGTGCCAGCAGCTTAGATCCGGACGTCCTGACTTTC. Translating gives CASSLDPDVLTF.